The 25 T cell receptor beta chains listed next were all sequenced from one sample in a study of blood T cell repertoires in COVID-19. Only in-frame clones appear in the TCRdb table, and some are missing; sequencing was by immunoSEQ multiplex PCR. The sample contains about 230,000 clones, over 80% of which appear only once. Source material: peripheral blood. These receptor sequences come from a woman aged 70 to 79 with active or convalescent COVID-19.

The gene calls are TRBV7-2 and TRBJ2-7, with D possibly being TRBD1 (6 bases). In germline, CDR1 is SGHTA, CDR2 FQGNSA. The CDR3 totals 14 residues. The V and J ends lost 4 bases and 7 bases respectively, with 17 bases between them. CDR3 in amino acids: CASSSGQPTGEQYF. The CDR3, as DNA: TGTGCCAGCAGCTCTGGACAGCCCACTGGTGAGCAGTACTTC.

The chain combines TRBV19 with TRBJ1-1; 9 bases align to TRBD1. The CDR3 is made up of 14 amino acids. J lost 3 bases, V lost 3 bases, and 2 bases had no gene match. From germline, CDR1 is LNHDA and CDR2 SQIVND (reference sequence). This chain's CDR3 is CASSMGQGDTEAFF. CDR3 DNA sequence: TGTGCCAGTAGTATGGGACAGGGCGACACTGAAGCTTTCTTT.

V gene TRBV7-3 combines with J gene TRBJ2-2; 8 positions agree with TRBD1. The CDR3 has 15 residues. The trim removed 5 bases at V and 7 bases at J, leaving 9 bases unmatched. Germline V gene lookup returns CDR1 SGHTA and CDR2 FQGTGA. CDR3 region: CASSARTGRDGELFF. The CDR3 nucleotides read TGTGCCAGCAGCGCACGGACAGGGCGGGACGGGGAGCTGTTTTTT.

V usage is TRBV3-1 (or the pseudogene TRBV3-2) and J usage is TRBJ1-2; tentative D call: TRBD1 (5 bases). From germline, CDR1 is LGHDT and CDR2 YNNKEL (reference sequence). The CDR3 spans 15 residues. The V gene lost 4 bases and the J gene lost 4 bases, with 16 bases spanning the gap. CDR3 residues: CASSLMTVPSYGYTF. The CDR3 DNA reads TGTGCCAGCAGCCTAATGACAGTACCTTCCTATGGCTACACCTTC.

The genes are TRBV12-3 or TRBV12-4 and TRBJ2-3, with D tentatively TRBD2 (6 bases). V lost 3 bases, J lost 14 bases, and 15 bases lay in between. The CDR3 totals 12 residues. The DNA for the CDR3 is TGTGCCAGCAGTTTTGCCGGGACTGGTTGGTATTTT. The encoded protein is CASSFAGTGWYF.

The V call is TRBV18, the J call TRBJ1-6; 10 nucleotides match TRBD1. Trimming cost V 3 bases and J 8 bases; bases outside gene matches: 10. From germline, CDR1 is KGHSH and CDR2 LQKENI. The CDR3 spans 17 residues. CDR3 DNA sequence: TGTGCCAGCTCACCGACAGGGGGCTTCCACGACGATTCACCCCTCCACTTT. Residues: CASSPTGGFHDDSPLHF.

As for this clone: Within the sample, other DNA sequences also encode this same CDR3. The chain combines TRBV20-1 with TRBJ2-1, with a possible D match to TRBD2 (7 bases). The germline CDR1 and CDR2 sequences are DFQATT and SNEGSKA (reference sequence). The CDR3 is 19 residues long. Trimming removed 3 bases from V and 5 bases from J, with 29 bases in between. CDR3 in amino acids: CSASNRGGYGGAVDNEQFF. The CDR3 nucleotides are TGCAGTGCTAGTAATAGGGGGGGCTACGGTGGGGCTGTCGACAATGAGCAGTTCTTC.

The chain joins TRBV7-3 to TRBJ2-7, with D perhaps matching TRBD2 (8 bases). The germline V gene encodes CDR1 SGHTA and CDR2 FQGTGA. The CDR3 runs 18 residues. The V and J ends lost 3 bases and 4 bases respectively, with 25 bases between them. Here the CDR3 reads CASSFNNLAGTAIYEQYF. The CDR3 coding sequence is TGTGCCAGCAGCTTCAACAACTTAGCGGGGACAGCGATTTACGAGCAGTACTTC.

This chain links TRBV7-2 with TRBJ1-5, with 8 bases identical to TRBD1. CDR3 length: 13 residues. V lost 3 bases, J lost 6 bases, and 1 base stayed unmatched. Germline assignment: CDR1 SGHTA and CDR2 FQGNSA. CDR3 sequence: CASSFDRGQPQHF. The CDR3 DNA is TGTGCCAGCAGCTTTGACAGGGGTCAGCCCCAGCATTTT.

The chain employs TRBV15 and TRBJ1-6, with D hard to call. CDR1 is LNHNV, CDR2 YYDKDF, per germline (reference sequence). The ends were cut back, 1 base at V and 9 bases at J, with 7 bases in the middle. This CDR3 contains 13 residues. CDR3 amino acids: CATSRGESSPLHF. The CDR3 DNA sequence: TGTGCCACCAGCAGAGGCGAGAGTTCACCCCTCCACTTT.

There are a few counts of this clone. CDR3: CASSYSTDTQYF. CDR3 coding DNA: TGCGCCAGCAGCTATAGCACAGATACGCAGTATTTT. The chain recombines TRBV10-1 with TRBJ2-3; D not certain. Germline V gene sequence: CDR1 WNHNN, CDR2 SYGVQD (reference sequence). With 6 bases removed from V and 0 bases from J, the gap between germline ends came to 4 bases. The CDR3 is made up of 12 amino acids.

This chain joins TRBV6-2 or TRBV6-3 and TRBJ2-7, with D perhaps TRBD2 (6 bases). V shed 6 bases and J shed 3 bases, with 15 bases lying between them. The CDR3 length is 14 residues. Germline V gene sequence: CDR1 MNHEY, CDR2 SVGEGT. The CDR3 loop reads CASSGTGVLYEQYF. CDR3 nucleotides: TGTGCCAGCAGCGGGACGGGGGTTCTCTACGAGCAGTACTTC.

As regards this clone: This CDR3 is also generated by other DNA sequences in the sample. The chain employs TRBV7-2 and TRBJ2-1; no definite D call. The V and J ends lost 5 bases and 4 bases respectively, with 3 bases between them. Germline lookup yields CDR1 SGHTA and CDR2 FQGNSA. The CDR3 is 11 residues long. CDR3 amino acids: CASSPYNEQFF. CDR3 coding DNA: TGTGCCAGCAGCCCGTACAATGAGCAGTTCTTC.

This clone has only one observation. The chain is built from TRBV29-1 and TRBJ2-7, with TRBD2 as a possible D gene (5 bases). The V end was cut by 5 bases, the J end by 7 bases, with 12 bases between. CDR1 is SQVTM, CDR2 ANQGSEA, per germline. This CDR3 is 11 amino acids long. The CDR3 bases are TGCAGCGTTTGGACCGGCGGGGAGCAGTACTTC. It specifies CSVWTGGEQYF.

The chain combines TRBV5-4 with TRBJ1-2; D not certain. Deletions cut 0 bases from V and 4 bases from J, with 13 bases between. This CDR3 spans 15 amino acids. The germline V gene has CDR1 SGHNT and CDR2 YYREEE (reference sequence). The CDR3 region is CASSLGWSSSYGYTF. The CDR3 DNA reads TGTGCCAGCAGCTTGGGTTGGAGCTCGAGCTATGGCTACACCTTC.

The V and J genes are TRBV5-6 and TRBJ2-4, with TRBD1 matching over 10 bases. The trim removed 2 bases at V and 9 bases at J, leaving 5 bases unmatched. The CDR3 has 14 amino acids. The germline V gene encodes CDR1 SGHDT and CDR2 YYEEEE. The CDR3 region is CASSFRQGAGIQYF. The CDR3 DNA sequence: TGTGCCAGCAGCTTTAGACAGGGGGCAGGCATTCAGTACTTC.

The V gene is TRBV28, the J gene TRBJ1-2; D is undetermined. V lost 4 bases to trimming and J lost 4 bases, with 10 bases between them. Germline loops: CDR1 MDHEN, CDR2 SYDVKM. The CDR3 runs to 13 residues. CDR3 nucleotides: TGTGCCAGCAGTTCCGAGGGTCTCTATGGCTACACCTTC. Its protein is CASSSEGLYGYTF.

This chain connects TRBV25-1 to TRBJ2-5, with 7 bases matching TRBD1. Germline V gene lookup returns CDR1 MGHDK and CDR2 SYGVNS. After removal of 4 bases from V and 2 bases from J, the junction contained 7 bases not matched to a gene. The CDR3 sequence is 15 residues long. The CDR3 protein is CASSAHRGGQETQYF. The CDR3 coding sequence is TGTGCCAGCAGTGCCCACAGGGGTGGACAAGAGACCCAGTACTTC.

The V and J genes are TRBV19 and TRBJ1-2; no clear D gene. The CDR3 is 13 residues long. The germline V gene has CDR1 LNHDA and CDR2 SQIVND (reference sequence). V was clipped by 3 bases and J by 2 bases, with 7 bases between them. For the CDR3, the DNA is TGTGCCAGTAGTATTGCGGGAAACTATGGCTACACCTTC. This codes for CASSIAGNYGYTF.

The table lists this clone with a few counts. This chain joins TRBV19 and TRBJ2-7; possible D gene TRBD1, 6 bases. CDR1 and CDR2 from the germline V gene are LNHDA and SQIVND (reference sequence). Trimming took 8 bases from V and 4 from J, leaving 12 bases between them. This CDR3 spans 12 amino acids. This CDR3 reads CASGRGLYEQYF. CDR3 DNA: TGTGCCAGTGGCAGGGGCCTTTACGAGCAGTACTTC.

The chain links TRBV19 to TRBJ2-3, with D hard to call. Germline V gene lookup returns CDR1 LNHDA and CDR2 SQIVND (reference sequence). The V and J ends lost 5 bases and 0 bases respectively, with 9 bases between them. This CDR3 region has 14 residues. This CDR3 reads CASSSTTSTDTQYF. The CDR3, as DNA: TGTGCCAGTAGTTCGACAACTAGCACAGATACGCAGTATTTT. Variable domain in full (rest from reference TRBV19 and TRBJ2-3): DGGITQSPKYLFRKEGQNVTLSCEQNLNHDAMYWYRQDPGQGLRLIYYSQIVNDFQKGDIAEGYSVSREKKESFPLTVTSAQKNPTAFYLCASSSTTSTDTQYFGPGTRLTVL.

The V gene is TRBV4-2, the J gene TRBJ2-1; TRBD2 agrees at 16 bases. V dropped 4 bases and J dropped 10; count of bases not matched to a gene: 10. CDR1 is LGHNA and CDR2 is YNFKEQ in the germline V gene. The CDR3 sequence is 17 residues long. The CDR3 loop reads CASSPIGTSGGEYEQFF. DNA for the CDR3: TGTGCCAGCAGCCCAATAGGGACTAGCGGGGGGGAGTACGAGCAGTTCTTC.

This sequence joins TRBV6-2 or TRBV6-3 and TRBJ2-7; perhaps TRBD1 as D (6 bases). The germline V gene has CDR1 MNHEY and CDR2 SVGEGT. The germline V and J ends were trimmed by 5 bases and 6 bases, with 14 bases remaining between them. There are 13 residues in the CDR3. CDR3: CASSLRTVSEQYF. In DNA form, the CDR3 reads TGTGCCAGCAGTCTCCGGACAGTATCCGAGCAGTACTTC.

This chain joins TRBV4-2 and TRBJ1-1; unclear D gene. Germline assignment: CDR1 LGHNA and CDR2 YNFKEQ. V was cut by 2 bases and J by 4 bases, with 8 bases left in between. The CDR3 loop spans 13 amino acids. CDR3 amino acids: CASSQPGSTEAFF. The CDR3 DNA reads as TGTGCCAGCAGCCAACCCGGGTCCACTGAAGCTTTCTTT.

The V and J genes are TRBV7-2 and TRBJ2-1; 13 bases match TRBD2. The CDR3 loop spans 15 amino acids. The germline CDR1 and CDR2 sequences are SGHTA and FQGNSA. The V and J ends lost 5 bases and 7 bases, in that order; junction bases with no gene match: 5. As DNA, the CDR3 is TGTGCCAGCAGCCATACTAGCGGGAGGGAGAATGAGCAGTTCTTC. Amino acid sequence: CASSHTSGRENEQFF. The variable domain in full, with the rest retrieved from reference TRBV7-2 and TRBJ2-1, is GAGVSQSPSNKVTEKGKDVELRCDPISGHTALYWYRQSLGQGLEFLIYFQGNSAPDKSGLPSDRFSAERTGGSVSTLTIQRTQQEDSAVYLCASSHTSGRENEQFFGPGTRLTVL.